The T cell receptor (beta chain) described here comes from a study of identical twins. Study-wide results and caveats: Reduced insertions were recorded for abundant cord blood beta clonotypes, with no such pattern in memory repertoires. Sequences that were beta out-of-frame showed weaker excess twin sharing.

This clonotype was seen repeatedly, ten times or more. The target antigen is unknown. V was clipped by 6 bases and J by 3 bases; unmatched bases: 9. There are 16 residues in the CDR3. TCRdb re-called the 5' RACE reads through MiXCR, storing one row per CDR3 protein. This table has 600,000 to 800,000 distinct CDR3 sequences, approximately 21% appearing once. These data also formed part of another study, on T cells expressing NK-cell markers. This second study says: It was sorted CD3+CD56+NKG2C+, CD3+CD56+NKG2C- and CD3+CD56-NKG2C+ T cells that supplied the TCR beta repertoires.

The rearrangement links TRBV12-3 or TRBV12-4 to TRBJ2-2, with TRBD1 identical over 8 bases. Sequenced sample: PBMCs. The sequence was collected from a woman younger than 30 in good health. The CDR3 sequence: CASSPRTGHHTGELFF. CDR3 in DNA: TGTGCCAGCAGCCCCCGGACAGGGCATCACACCGGGGAGCTGTTTTTT.